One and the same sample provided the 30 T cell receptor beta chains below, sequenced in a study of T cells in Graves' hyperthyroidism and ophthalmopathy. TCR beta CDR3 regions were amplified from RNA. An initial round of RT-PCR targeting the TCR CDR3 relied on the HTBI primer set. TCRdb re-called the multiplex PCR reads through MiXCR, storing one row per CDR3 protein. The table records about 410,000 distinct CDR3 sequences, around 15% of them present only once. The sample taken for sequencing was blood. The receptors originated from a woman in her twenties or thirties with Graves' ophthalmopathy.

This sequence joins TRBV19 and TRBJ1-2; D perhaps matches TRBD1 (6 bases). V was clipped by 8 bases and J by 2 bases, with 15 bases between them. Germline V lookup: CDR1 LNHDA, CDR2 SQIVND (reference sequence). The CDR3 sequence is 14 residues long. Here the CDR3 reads CASSRDKQNYGYTF. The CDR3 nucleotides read TGTGCCAGTTCCCGGGACAAACAGAACTATGGCTACACCTTC. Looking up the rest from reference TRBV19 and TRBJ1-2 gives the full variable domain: DGGITQSPKYLFRKEGQNVTLSCEQNLNHDAMYWYRQDPGQGLRLIYYSQIVNDFQKGDIAEGYSVSREKKESFPLTVTSAQKNPTAFYLCASSRDKQNYGYTFGSGTRLTVV.

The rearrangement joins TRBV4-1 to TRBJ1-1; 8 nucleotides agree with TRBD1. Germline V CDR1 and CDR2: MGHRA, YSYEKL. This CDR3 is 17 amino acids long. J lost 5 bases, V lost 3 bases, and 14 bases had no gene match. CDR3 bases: TGCGCCAGCAGCCAGGGCCCAGGGGGCGCGCTAGGAACTGAAGCTTTCTTT. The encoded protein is CASSQGPGGALGTEAFF.

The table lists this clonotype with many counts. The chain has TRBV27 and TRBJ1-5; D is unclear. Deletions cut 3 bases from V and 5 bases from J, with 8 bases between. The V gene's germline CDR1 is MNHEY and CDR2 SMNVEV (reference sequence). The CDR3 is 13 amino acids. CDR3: CASSFTTDQPQHF. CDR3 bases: TGTGCCAGCAGTTTCACTACCGATCAGCCCCAGCATTTT.

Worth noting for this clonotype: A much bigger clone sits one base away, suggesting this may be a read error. The CDR3 region has the DNA TGCGCCAACAGCTCGGGACAGAGTATCGGGGAGCTGTTTTTT. This sequence encodes CANSSGQSIGELFF. This chain connects TRBV5-1 to TRBJ2-2; 7 nucleotides align to TRBD1. The germline V gene encodes CDR1 SGHRS and CDR2 YFSETQ. The CDR3 spans 14 residues. The full variable domain, its missing parts supplied by reference TRBV5-1 and TRBJ2-2, is KAGVTQTPRYLIKTRGQQVTLSCSPISGHRSVSWYQQTPGQGLQFLFEYFSETQRNKGNFPGRFSGRQFSNSRSEMNVSTLELGDSALYLCANSSGQSIGELFFGEGSRLTVL.

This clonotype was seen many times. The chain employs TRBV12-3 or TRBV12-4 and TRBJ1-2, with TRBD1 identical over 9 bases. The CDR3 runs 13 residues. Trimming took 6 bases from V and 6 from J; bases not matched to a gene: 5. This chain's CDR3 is CASRMGQGHGYTF. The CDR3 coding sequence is TGTGCCAGCAGGATGGGACAGGGTCATGGCTACACCTTC.

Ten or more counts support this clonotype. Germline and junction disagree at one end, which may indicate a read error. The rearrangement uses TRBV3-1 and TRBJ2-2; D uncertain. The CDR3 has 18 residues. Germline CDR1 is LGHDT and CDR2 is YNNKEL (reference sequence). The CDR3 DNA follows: TGTGCCAGCAGCCAAGAAACTTCTGGGTTTTCGAAGACCGGGGAGCTGTTTTTT. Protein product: CASSQETSGFSKTGELFF.

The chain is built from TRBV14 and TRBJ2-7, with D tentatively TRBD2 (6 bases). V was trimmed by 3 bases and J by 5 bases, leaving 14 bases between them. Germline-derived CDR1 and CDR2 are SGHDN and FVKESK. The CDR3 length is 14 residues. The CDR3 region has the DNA TGTGCCAGCAGCCATGTCGGGGGTTTCCACGAGCAGTACTTC. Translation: CASSHVGGFHEQYF.

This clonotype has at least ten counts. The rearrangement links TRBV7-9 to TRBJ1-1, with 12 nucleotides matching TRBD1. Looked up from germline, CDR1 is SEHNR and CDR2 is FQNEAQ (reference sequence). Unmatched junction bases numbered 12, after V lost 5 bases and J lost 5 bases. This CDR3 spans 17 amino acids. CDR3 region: CASSPRGDRGPRTEAFF. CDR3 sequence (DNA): TGTGCCAGCAGCCCCCGGGGGGACAGGGGGCCAAGGACTGAAGCTTTCTTT.

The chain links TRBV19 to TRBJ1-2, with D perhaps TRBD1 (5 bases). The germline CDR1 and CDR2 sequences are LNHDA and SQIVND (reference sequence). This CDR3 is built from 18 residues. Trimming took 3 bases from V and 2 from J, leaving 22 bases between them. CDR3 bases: TGTGCCAGTAGTATGGGATACCCTCCGACGACAGACAACTATGGCTACACCTTC. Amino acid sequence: CASSMGYPPTTDNYGYTF.

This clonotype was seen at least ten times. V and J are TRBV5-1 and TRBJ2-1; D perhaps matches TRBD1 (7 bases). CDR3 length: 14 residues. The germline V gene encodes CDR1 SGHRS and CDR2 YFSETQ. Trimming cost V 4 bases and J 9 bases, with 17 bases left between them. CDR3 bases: TGCGCCAGCAGCGGAACAGGGGCAGCGGGTGAGCAGTTCTTC. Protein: CASSGTGAAGEQFF.

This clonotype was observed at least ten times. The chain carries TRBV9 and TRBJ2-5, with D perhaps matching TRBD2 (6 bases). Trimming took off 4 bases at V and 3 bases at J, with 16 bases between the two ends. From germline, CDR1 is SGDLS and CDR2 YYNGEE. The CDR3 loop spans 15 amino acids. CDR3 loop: CASSPRGGSEETQYF. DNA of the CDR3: TGTGCCAGCAGCCCTAGAGGAGGGTCAGAAGAGACCCAGTACTTC.

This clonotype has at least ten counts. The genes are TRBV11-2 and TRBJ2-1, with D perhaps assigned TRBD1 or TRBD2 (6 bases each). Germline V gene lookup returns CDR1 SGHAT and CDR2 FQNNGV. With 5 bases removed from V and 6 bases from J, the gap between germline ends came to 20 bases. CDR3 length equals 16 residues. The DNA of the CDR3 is TGTGCCAGCAGCCTCGTGGGGGGCCCCCCGGGCAATGAGCAGTTCTTC. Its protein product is CASSLVGGPPGNEQFF.

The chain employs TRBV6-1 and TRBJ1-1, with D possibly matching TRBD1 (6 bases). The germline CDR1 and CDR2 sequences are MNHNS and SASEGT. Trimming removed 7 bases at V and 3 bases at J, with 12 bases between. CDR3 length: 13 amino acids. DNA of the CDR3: TGTGCCAGCATTCCACAGGGACACACTGAAGCTTTCTTT. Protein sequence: CASIPQGHTEAFF.

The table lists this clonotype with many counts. CDR3 sequence: CASSPRDTGGNSYEQYF. The CDR3 DNA follows: TGTGCCAGCTCACCACGGGATACAGGGGGCAATTCCTACGAGCAGTACTTC. The gene calls are TRBV18 and TRBJ2-7; 9 nucleotides match TRBD1. From germline, CDR1 is KGHSH and CDR2 LQKENI. V shed 1 base, J shed 1 base, and the junction held 8 bases outside the gene matches. The CDR3 consists of 17 residues.

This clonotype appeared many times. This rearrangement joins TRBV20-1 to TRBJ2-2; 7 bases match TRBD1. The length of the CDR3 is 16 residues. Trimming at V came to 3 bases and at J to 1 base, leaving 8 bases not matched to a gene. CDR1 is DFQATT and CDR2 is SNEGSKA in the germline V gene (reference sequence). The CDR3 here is CSAREQGWWNTGELFF. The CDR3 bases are TGCAGTGCTAGGGAACAGGGGTGGTGGAACACCGGGGAGCTGTTTTTT.

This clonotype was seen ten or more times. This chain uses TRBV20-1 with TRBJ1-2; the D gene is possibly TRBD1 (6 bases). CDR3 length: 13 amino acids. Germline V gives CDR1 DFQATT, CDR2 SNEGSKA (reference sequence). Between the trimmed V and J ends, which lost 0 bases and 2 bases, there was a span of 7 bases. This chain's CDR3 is CSARDDRNYGYTF. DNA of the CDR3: TGCAGTGCTAGAGATGACAGGAACTATGGCTACACCTTC.

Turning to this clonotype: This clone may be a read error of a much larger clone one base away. The CDR3 is CATSDLLDRSNQPQHF. The CDR3 bases are TGTGCCACCAGTGATTTGTTGGACCGCAGCAATCAGCCCCAGCATTTT. V and J are TRBV24-1 and TRBJ1-5; no clear D. The CDR3 has 16 amino acids. The ends were cut back, 0 bases at V and 1 base at J, with 9 bases in the middle. Per the germline V gene, CDR1 is KGHDR and CDR2 is SFDVKD.

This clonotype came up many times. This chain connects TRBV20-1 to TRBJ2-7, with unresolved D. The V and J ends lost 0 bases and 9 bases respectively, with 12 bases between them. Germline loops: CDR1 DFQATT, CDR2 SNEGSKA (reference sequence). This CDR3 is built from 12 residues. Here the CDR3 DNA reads TGCAGTGCTAGAGACGCCGGCGTACGGCAGTACTTC. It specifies CSARDAGVRQYF.

CDR3 DNA sequence: TGTGCCAGTAGCCCTCGGACAGGGGGAAGATTGACTGGAAACACCATATATTTT. Protein: CASSPRTGGRLTGNTIYF. The chain couples TRBV19 to TRBJ1-3; 10 nucleotides align to TRBD1. This CDR3 has 18 residues. V was pared by 6 bases and J by 2 bases, with 13 bases of the junction left unmatched. Germline V gives CDR1 LNHDA, CDR2 SQIVND (reference sequence). The full variable domain, completed using reference TRBV19 and TRBJ1-3, is DGGITQSPKYLFRKEGQNVTLSCEQNLNHDAMYWYRQDPGQGLRLIYYSQIVNDFQKGDIAEGYSVSREKKESFPLTVTSAQKNPTAFYLCASSPRTGGRLTGNTIYFGEGSWLTVV.

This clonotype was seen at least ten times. This chain's CDR3 is CASPTFGGTNNEQFF. The DNA for the CDR3 is TGTGCCAGCCCAACATTCGGGGGGACGAACAATGAGCAGTTCTTC. The rearrangement uses TRBV9 and TRBJ2-1; 7 bases agree with TRBD2. V dropped 7 bases and J dropped 5; count of bases not matched to a gene: 12. In germline, CDR1 is SGDLS, CDR2 YYNGEE. This CDR3 region has 15 residues.

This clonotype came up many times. The CDR3 protein is CASSQVVPWVSGNTIYF. Written as DNA, the CDR3 is TGTGCCAGCAGCCAAGTGGTCCCTTGGGTCTCTGGAAACACCATATATTTT. The V and J genes are TRBV3-1 and TRBJ1-3; unclear D gene. Trimming pared 1 base from V and 0 bases from J, leaving 13 bases between. The germline V gene encodes CDR1 LGHDT and CDR2 YNNKEL (reference sequence). CDR3 size: 17 residues.

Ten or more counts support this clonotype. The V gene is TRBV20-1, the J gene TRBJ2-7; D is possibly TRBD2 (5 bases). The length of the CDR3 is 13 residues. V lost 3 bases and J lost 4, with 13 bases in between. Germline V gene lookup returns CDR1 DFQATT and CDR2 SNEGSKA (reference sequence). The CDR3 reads CSASISSDYEQYF. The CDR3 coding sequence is TGCAGTGCTAGTATCAGTAGCGATTACGAGCAGTACTTC.

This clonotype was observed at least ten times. CDR3 loop: CASSAKPGQDYGYTF. The DNA for the CDR3 is TGTGCCAGCAGCGCCAAGCCGGGACAGGACTATGGCTACACCTTC. The V and J genes are TRBV9 and TRBJ1-2, with TRBD1 matching 8 bases. Losses at the gene ends were 3 bases for V and 3 bases for J; bases not matched to a gene: 7. This CDR3 contains 15 residues. Germline V gene data show CDR1 as SGDLS and CDR2 as YYNGEE.

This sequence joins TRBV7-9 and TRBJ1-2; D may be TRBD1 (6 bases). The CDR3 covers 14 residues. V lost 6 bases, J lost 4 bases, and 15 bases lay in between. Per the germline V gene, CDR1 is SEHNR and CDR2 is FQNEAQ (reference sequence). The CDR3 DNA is TGTGCCAGCAGTCCGGCCGGGACACCCTATGGCTACACCTTC. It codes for CASSPAGTPYGYTF. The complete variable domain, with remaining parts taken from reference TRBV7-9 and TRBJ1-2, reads DTGVSQNPRHKITKRGQNVTFRCDPISEHNRLYWYRQTLGQGPEFLTYFQNEAQLEKSRLLSDRFSAERPKGSFSTLEIQRTEQGDSAMYLCASSPAGTPYGYTFGSGTRLTVV.

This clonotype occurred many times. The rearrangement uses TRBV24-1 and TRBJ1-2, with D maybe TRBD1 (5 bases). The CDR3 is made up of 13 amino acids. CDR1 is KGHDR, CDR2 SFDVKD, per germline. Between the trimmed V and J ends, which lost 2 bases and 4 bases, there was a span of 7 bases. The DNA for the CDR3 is TGTGCCACCAGTGATTACCAGGGCTATGGCTACACCTTC. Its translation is CATSDYQGYGYTF.

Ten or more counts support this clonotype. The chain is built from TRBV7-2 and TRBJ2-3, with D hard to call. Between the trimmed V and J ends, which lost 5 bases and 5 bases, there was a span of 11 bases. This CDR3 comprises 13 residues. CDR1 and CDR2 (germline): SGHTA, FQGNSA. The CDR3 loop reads CASSQPWEDTQYF. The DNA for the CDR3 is TGTGCCAGCAGCCAACCTTGGGAAGATACGCAGTATTTT.

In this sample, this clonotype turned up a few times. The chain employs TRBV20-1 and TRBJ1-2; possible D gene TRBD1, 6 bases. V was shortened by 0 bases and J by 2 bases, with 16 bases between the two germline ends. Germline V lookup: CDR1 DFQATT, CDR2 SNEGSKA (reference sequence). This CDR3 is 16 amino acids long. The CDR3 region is CSARERSGARNYGYTF. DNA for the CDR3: TGCAGTGCTAGAGAACGATCAGGGGCGCGGAACTATGGCTACACCTTC.

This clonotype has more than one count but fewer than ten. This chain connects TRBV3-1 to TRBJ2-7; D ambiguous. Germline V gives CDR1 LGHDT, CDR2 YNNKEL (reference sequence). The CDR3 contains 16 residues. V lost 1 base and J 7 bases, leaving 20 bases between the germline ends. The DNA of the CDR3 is TGTGCCAGCAGCCAAGGGCGAATAGCTTCCGTGGGGGAGCAGTACTTC. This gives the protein CASSQGRIASVGEQYF.

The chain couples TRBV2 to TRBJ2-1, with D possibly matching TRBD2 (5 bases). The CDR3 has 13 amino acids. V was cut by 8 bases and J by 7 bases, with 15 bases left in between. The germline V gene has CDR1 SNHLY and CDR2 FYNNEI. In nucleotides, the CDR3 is TGTGCCAGCCCTAGGTCCCCGGGGAATGAGCAGTTCTTC. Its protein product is CASPRSPGNEQFF. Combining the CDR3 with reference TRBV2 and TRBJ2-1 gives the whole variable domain EPEVTQTPSHQVTQMGQEVILRCVPISNHLYFYWYRQILGQKVEFLVSFYNNEISEKSEIFDDQFSVERPDGSNFTLKIRSTKLEDSAMYFCASPRSPGNEQFFGPGTRLTVL.

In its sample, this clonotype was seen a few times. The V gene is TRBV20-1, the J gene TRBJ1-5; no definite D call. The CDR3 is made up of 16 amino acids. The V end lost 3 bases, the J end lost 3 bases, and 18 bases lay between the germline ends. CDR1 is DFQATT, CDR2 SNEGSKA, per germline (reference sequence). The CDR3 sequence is CSARTPGPVHNQPQHF. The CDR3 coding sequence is TGCAGTGCTAGGACCCCAGGCCCGGTCCACAATCAGCCCCAGCATTTT.